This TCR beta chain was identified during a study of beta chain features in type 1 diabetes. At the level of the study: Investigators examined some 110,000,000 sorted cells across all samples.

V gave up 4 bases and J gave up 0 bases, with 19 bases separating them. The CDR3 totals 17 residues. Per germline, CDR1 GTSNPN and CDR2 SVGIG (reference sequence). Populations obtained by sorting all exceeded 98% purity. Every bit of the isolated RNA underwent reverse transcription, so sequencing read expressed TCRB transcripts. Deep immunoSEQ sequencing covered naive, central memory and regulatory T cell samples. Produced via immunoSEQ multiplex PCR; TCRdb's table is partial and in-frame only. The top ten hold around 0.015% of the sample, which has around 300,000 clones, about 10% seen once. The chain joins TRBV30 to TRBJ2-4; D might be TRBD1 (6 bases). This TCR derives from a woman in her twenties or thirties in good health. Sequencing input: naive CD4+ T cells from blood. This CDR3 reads CAWTEPWTALAKNIQYF. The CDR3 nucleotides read TGTGCCTGGACTGAACCCTGGACAGCGCTAGCCAAAAACATTCAGTACTTC.